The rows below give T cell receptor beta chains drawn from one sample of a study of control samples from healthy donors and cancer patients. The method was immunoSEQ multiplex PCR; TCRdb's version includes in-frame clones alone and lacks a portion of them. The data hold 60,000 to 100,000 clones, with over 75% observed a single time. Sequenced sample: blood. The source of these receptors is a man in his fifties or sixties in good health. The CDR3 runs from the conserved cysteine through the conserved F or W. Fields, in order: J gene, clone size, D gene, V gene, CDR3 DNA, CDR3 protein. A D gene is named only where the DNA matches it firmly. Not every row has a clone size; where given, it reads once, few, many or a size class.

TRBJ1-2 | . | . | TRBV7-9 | TGTGCCAGCAGCTGGAGAGTAAATGGCTACACCTTC | CASSWRVNGYTF
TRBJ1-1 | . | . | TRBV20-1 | TGCAGTGCTAGGGACGTACTTGAAGCTTTCTTT | CSARDVLEAFF
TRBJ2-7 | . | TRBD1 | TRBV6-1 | TGTGCCAGCAGTGAGGACAGGGGGCTGTTCTACGAGCAGTACTTC | CASSEDRGLFYEQYF
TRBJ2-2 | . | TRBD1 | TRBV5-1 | TGCGCCAGCAGCTACAGGGGGACATCGAACACCGGGGAGCTGTTTTTT | CASSYRGTSNTGELFF
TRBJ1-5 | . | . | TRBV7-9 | TGTGCCATCACCCCAGGGACCGATCAGCCCCAGCATTTT | CAITPGTDQPQHF
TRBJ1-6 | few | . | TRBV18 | TGTGCCAGCTCACCACAGGCGGGGAGCTCCTATAATTCACCCCTCCACTTT | CASSPQAGSSYNSPLHF
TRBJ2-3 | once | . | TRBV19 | TGTGCCAGTAGTAAAGGGAGTCCCCCTGGCACAGATACGCAGTATTTT | CASSKGSPPGTDTQYF
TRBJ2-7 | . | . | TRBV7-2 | TGTGCCAGCAGCTTGCCAGGAGCCTACGAGCAGTACTTC | CASSLPGAYEQYF
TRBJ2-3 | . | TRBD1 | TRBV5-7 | TGTGCCAGCAGTCCCGGGACAGGGTGCACAGATACGCAGTATTTT | CASSPGTGCTDTQYF
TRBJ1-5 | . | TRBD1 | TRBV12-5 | TGTGCTAGTGGTCAAAACAGGGGGCTCCAGAATCAGCCCCAGCATTTT | CASGQNRGLQNQPQHF
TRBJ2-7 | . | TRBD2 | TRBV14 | TGTGCCAGCAGCCGCGGGGGGGTCTACGAGCAGTACTTC | CASSRGGVYEQYF
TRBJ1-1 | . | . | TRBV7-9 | TGTGCCTCCGTAAGGGAGCCCTCGCTAGCTGAAGCTTTCTTT | CASVREPSLAEAFF
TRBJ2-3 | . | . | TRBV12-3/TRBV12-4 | TGTGCCAGCAGTTTGTGGGTTCCAGATACGCAGTATTTT | CASSLWVPDTQYF
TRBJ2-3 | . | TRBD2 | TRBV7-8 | TGTGCCAGCAGCCCCCGACTAGCGGGACCCCTCAGCACAGATACGCAGTATTTT | CASSPRLAGPLSTDTQYF
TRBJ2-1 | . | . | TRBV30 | TGTGCCTGGAGTAGGCGGTCCGAGCAGTTCTTC | CAWSRRSEQFF
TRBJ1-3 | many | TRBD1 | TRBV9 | TGTGCCAGCAGCGTAACGGACAGGGGAAGCTCTGGAAACACCATATATTTT | CASSVTDRGSSGNTIYF
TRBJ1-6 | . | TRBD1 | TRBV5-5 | TGTGCCAGCAGTTCTGACAGGGGGGATTCACCCCTCCACTTT | CASSSDRGDSPLHF
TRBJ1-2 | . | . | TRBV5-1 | TGCGCCAGCAGCTTGGCTGGTTCGGGGTTGGTCTATGGCTACACCTTC | CASSLAGSGLVYGYTF
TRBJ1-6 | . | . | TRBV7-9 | TGTGCCAGCAGCGGTGAGGGTTCCTATAATTCACCCCTCCACTTT | CASSGEGSYNSPLHF
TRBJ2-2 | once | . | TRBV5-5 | TGTGCCAGCAGCCCTCCCAGACGAGGCCGGGAGCTGTTTTTT | CASSPPRRGRELFF
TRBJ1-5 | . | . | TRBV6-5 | TGTGCCAGCAGTTACTTACTTGTTCAGCCCCAGCATTTT | CASSYLLVQPQHF
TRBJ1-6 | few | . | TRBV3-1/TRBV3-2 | TGTGCCAGCAGCCAAAACCGGGCAGATAATTCACCCCTCCACTTT | CASSQNRADNSPLHF
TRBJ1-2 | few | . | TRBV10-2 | TGCGCCAGCAGTATTGACAGGAAGGAGAACTATGGCTACACCTTC | CASSIDRKENYGYTF
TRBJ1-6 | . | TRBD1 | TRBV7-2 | TGTGCCAGCAGATCACAACAGGGGCGTAATTCACCCCTCCACTTT | CASRSQQGRNSPLHF
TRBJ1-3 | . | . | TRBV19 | TGTGCCAGTAGTCTCCGAGGACTGAGTGGAAACACCATATATTTT | CASSLRGLSGNTIYF
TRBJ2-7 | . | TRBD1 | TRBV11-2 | TGTGCCAGCAGCTTAGTAACAGGGGGCGACTACGAGCAGTACTTC | CASSLVTGGDYEQYF
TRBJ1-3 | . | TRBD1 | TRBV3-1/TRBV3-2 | TGTGCCAGCAGCCAAGCGGGGACAGGGGCCGGAAACACCATATATTTT | CASSQAGTGAGNTIYF
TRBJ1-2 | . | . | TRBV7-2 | TGTGCCAGCAGCCTAGACAGTTCCCATAACTATGGCTACACCTTC | CASSLDSSHNYGYTF
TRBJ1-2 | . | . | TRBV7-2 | TGTGCCAGCAGCTTAGTTCCCCCAGATCAGGTCTCCTATGGCTACACCTTC | CASSLVPPDQVSYGYTF
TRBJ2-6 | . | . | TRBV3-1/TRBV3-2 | TGTGCCAGCAGCCAAGAGCTTGTTGGGGCCAACGTCCTGACTTTC | CASSQELVGANVLTF
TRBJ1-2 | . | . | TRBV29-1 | TGCAGCGTTGCTTCAGGGGTCGGCTATGGCTACACCTTC | CSVASGVGYGYTF
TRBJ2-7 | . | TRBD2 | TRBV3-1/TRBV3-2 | TGTGCCAGCAGCCAAGAAGCGGGGGGTCGGCAGTACTTC | CASSQEAGGRQYF
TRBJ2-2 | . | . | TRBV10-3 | TGTGCCGGAGGGGGATCTAACACCGGGGAGCTGTTTTTT | CAGGGSNTGELFF
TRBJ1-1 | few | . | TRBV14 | TGTGCCAGCAGCCAAGACCGCCCGTCACTTGCTTCAAAAGCTTTCTTT | CASSQDRPSLASKAFF
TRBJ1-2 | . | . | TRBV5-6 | TGTGCCAGCAACTGGGGCAGAGCTAACTATGGCTACACCTTC | CASNWGRANYGYTF
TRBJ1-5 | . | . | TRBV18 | TGTGCCAGCTCGCTACTAAAGGGGGGGGAAAGCCAGCCCCAGCATTTT | CASSLLKGGESQPQHF